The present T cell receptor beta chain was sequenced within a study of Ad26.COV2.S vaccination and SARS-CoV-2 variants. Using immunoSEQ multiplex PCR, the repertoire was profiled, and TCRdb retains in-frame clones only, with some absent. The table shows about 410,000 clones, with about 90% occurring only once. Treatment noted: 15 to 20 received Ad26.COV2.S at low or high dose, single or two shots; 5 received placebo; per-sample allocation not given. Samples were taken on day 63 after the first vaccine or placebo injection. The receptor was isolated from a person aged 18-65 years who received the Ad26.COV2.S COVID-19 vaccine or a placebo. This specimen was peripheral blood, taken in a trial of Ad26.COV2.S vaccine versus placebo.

CDR3 region: CASVRNSNQPQHF. The CDR3 region has the DNA TGTGCCAGCGTACGGAATAGCAATCAGCCCCAGCATTTT. The rearrangement joins TRBV2 to TRBJ1-5; no definite D call. The CDR3 runs 13 residues. Germline CDR1 is SNHLY and CDR2 is FYNNEI. V lost 8 bases and J lost 0, with 8 bases in between.